Shown below are 10 T cell receptor beta chains from a single sample sequenced in a study of blood T cell repertoires in COVID-19. Some clones are missing from TCRdb's copy, which holds only in-frame ones; the method was immunoSEQ multiplex PCR. The sample includes 95,000 to 150,000 clones, just over 85% of them seen just once. The sample was peripheral blood. These receptors were collected from a man aged 40-50 years with acute or convalescent COVID-19.

The genes are TRBV18 and TRBJ2-1; weak D call: TRBD2 (5 bases). CDR1 is KGHSH, CDR2 LQKENI, per germline. This CDR3 comprises 16 residues. V was cut by 4 bases and J by 0 bases, with 13 bases left in between. CDR3 sequence reads: CASSQGGPASYNEQFF. Written as DNA, the CDR3 is TGTGCCAGCTCACAAGGAGGCCCGGCCTCCTACAATGAGCAGTTCTTC.

The rearrangement links TRBV7-8 to TRBJ1-2; TRBD1 matches at 8 bases. CDR3 length: 12 residues. Germline trimming cut 5 bases from V and 8 bases from J; bases unmatched to any gene: 4. Germline V CDR1 and CDR2: SGHVS, FQNEAQ. In nucleotides, the CDR3 is TGTGCCAGCAGCCTGGACAGGGAGGGCTACACCTTC. This translates into CASSLDREGYTF.

The chain carries TRBV10-3 and TRBJ1-1; 10 bases are a match to TRBD1. Looked up from germline, CDR1 is ENHRY and CDR2 is SYGVKD. Losses at the gene ends were 0 bases for V and 4 bases for J; bases not matched to a gene: 5. This CDR3 spans 16 amino acids. The CDR3, as DNA: TGTGCCATCAGTGAGTCGACGACAGGGGGCGTCACTGAAGCTTTCTTT. Protein: CAISESTTGGVTEAFF.

The chain has TRBV30 and TRBJ1-6, with D maybe TRBD1 (6 bases). This CDR3 region has 16 residues. Trimming shortened V by 0 bases and J by 5 bases, and 14 bases separated the two germline ends. Germline V gives CDR1 GTSNPN, CDR2 SVGIG (reference sequence). For the CDR3, the DNA is TGTGCCTGGAGTGTACATGGACAGCTAAATAATTCACCCCTCCACTTT. Its translation: CAWSVHGQLNNSPLHF. Full variable domain (outside the CDR3, taken from reference TRBV30 and TRBJ1-6): SQTIHQWPATLVQPVGSPLSLECTVEGTSNPNLYWYRQAAGRGLQLLFYSVGIGQISSEVPQNLSASRPQDRQFILSSKKLLLSDSGFYLCAWSVHGQLNNSPLHFGNGTRLTVT.

This clone has just one count. CDR3 sequence: CASSLAATSGITDTQYF. The CDR3 region has the DNA TGTGCCAGCAGCTTAGCCGCCACTAGCGGGATTACAGATACGCAGTATTTT. The V and J genes are TRBV7-9 and TRBJ2-3; the match to TRBD2 covers 10 bases. J gave up 3 bases and V 0 bases, and 6 bases lay outside the gene matches. The germline V gene has CDR1 SEHNR and CDR2 FQNEAQ (reference sequence). CDR3 length: 17 amino acids.

V gene TRBV10-3 combines with J gene TRBJ1-1, with D tentatively TRBD1 (6 bases). Trimming removed 6 bases from V and 1 base from J, with 9 bases in between. Germline loops: CDR1 ENHRY, CDR2 SYGVKD. CDR3 length: 13 residues. The CDR3 is CAIRDRGNTEAFF. The CDR3 DNA sequence: TGTGCCATCAGGGACAGAGGGAACACTGAAGCTTTCTTT.

This clone appeared a single time. V is TRBV4-1 and J is TRBJ2-1; TRBD1 is a possible D gene (5 bases). Germline V CDR1 and CDR2: MGHRA, YSYEKL. V lost 0 bases and J 8 bases, leaving 14 bases between the germline ends. The CDR3 totals 15 residues. This chain's CDR3 is CASSQETARFDEQFF. The CDR3 DNA reads as TGCGCCAGCAGCCAAGAGACAGCGCGGTTCGATGAGCAGTTCTTC.

CDR3 region: CASSLGGGRGETQYF. CDR3 bases: TGTGCCAGCAGCTTAGGCGGGGGGAGGGGAGAGACCCAGTACTTC. The rearrangement links TRBV7-2 to TRBJ2-5, with 8 bases lining up with TRBD2. Germline-derived CDR1 and CDR2 are SGHTA and FQGNSA. The CDR3 is made up of 15 amino acids. The J segment lost 4 bases and the V segment lost 1 base, leaving 5 bases of the junction unmatched.

CDR3 bases: TGTGCCAGTAGTATCGGGGATCTACGCTCCCCTAATTCACCCCTCCACTTT. Translating gives CASSIGDLRSPNSPLHF. V and J are TRBV19 and TRBJ1-6; D unclear. CDR3 length equals 17 residues. Trimming stripped 3 bases from V and 6 bases from J, with 18 bases between. Germline-derived CDR1 and CDR2 are LNHDA and SQIVND (reference sequence).

The rearrangement joins TRBV10-3 to TRBJ2-7; D gene ambiguous. Looked up from germline, CDR1 is ENHRY and CDR2 is SYGVKD. The CDR3 totals 15 residues. Trimming removed 0 bases at V and 2 bases at J, with 11 bases between. The CDR3 reads CAISESRDLAYEQYF. In nucleotides, the CDR3 is TGTGCCATCAGTGAGTCGCGAGACCTAGCCTACGAGCAGTACTTC.